This T cell receptor (beta chain) was sequenced in a study of T cell changes during pregnancy in multiple sclerosis. About this clone: As yet, its antigen is unknown.

Germline V gives CDR1 MDHEN, CDR2 SYDVKM. This CDR3 contains 12 residues. V lost 3 bases, J lost 7 bases, and 9 bases lay in between. Sequenced by immunoSEQ multiplex PCR; TCRdb stores in-frame clones only, minus some. In the table there are roughly 500 clones, 66% of which are singletons. This chain joins TRBV28 and TRBJ1-2; unclear D gene. Material for sequencing was cultured CD4+ T cells. The receptor was derived from a female patient with multiple sclerosis, enrolled in a pregnancy study. Some clones in this sample may be carry-over from other donors' samples. The CDR3 region is CASSLGFSGYTF. CDR3 DNA sequence: TGTGCCAGCAGTTTGGGTTTTTCTGGCTACACCTTC.